These 32 T cell receptor beta chains originate from one sample sequenced in a study of spatial heterogeneity in lung cancer (dated by TCRdb to the late 2010s). Library preparation was by 5' RACE. Reads for this sample came from a NextSeq 500. The public sequencing data were trimmed at Q25 with fastp and processed into clonotypes with MiXCR by TCRdb, which kept only in-frame beta chains. Each CDR3 protein gets just one entry, which takes the most common genes and DNA from the rows behind it. The table for this sample lists roughly 49,000 distinct CDR3 sequences; approximately 7% of them were counted only once. Of the sample, about 2.6% is held by the ten largest clones. Interpreted using the paper, the time point label stands for: sample taken at primary tumor resection. Without any cell sorting, TCR sequencing was performed on whole RNA extracted either from tumor and nontumor lung tissue or from cryopreserved PBMC samples.

The sequencing used PBMCs, collected at surgery. These TCRs come from a female donor with early-stage non-small cell lung cancer.

This clonotype has just a few counts. The CDR3 DNA reads as TGTGGGGGAGCAGGGGGGGCCGGAGATACGCAGTATTTT. Its protein product is CGGAGGAGDTQYF. V gene TRBV10-3 combines with J gene TRBJ2-3; either TRBD1 or TRBD2 may fit D (7 bases each). The CDR3 runs 13 residues. Per the germline V gene, CDR1 is ENHRY and CDR2 is SYGVKD.

The rearrangement links TRBV10-3 to TRBJ1-5, with 7 bases identical to TRBD1. There are 13 residues in the CDR3. The V segment lost 9 bases and the J segment 2 bases; nucleotides outside the gene matches: 4. CDR1 ENHRY and CDR2 SYGVKD come from the germline V gene. In nucleotides, the CDR3 is TGTGCCATTTCCGGGACAGGCAATCAGCCCCAGCATTTT. Translated, it gives CAISGTGNQPQHF.

This clonotype was recorded many times. V gene TRBV7-7 combines with J gene TRBJ2-5; no reliable D call. Trimming left V 5 bases short and J 4 bases short, with 11 bases between. In germline, CDR1 is SSHAT, CDR2 FNYEAQ (reference sequence). The CDR3 loop spans 13 amino acids. The CDR3 sequence is CASSRLVLETQYF. CDR3 nucleotide sequence: TGTGCCAGCAGCAGACTGGTACTAGAGACCCAGTACTTC.

V and J are TRBV20-1 and TRBJ2-3, with D perhaps matching TRBD2 (5 bases). The germline V gene encodes CDR1 DFQATT and CDR2 SNEGSKA (reference sequence). The CDR3 spans 13 residues. The V end lost 3 bases, the J end lost 7 bases, and 14 bases lay between the germline ends. Here the CDR3 reads CSARDGGLYTQYF. In nucleotides, the CDR3 is TGCAGTGCTAGGGATGGCGGACTGTATACGCAGTATTTT.

With respect to this clonotype: A much larger clone lies one base from this, so it may be a read error. V and J are TRBV5-4 and TRBJ2-1; D may be TRBD2 (5 bases). The V end was cut by 5 bases, the J end by 9 bases, with 21 bases between. Germline CDR1 and CDR2: SGHNT and YYREEE (reference sequence). The CDR3 consists of 15 residues. CDR3 bases: TGTGCCAGCAGTCCTCGGACGACTACCCACACTGAGCAGTTCTTC. Translation: CASSPRTTTHTEQFF.

This clonotype has at least ten counts. The genes are TRBV2 and TRBJ1-5; 7 bases fit TRBD1. The CDR3 covers 14 residues. V dropped 5 bases and J dropped 10; count of bases not matched to a gene: 11. Germline CDR1 and CDR2: SNHLY and FYNNEI. The CDR3 spells CASSRDSLKGPQHF. Here the CDR3 DNA reads TGTGCCAGCAGTCGGGACAGCCTTAAGGGACCCCAGCATTTT. Looking up the rest from reference TRBV2 and TRBJ1-5 gives the full variable domain: EPEVTQTPSHQVTQMGQEVILRCVPISNHLYFYWYRQILGQKVEFLVSFYNNEISEKSEIFDDQFSVERPDGSNFTLKIRSTKLEDSAMYFCASSRDSLKGPQHFGDGTRLSIL.

In its sample, this clonotype was seen a few times. The chain has TRBV4-1 and TRBJ1-5, with D unresolved. The CDR3 is 15 amino acids. V gave up 6 bases and J gave up 6 bases, with 18 bases separating them. From germline, CDR1 is MGHRA and CDR2 YSYEKL. The CDR3 region is CASSMAQSSSQPQHF. The CDR3 DNA reads as TGCGCCAGCAGTATGGCCCAGTCCTCAAGTCAGCCCCAGCATTTT.

This clonotype was recorded a few times. The chain joins TRBV2 to TRBJ2-7; maybe TRBD2 (5 bases). CDR1 and CDR2 (germline): SNHLY, FYNNEI. The ends were cut back, 8 bases at V and 6 bases at J, with 14 bases in the middle. The CDR3 length is 12 residues. The CDR3 loop reads CASGRQVAEQYF. The CDR3, as DNA: TGTGCCAGCGGGAGACAAGTAGCCGAGCAGTACTTC. Variable domain in full (rest from reference TRBV2 and TRBJ2-7): EPEVTQTPSHQVTQMGQEVILRCVPISNHLYFYWYRQILGQKVEFLVSFYNNEISEKSEIFDDQFSVERPDGSNFTLKIRSTKLEDSAMYFCASGRQVAEQYFGPGTRLTVT.

This clonotype came up many times. This rearrangement joins TRBV19 to TRBJ2-6; D gene uncertain. Germline CDR1 reads LNHDA; CDR2 reads SQIVND (reference sequence). The CDR3 has 13 residues. Deletions cut 7 bases from V and 4 bases from J, with 8 bases between. CDR3 sequence reads: CASTSSGANVLTF. The CDR3 DNA is TGTGCCAGTACCAGCAGCGGGGCCAACGTCCTGACTTTC.

This clonotype occurred a few times. Here the CDR3 DNA reads TGCAGTGCGGGCAGGGGGTTTACCTACGAGCAGTACTTC. Amino acids: CSAGRGFTYEQYF. V and J are TRBV20-1 and TRBJ2-7; 7 bases are a match to TRBD1. CDR3 length: 13 residues. Germline trimming cut 6 bases from V and 2 bases from J; bases unmatched to any gene: 7. Germline CDR1 is DFQATT and CDR2 is SNEGSKA (reference sequence).

In this sample, this clonotype turned up a few times. The rearrangement joins TRBV5-1 to TRBJ2-7; 10 positions match TRBD2. CDR3 length: 17 amino acids. CDR1 is SGHRS and CDR2 is YFSETQ in the germline V gene. V shed 1 base and J 0 bases; nucleotides not matched to a gene: 7. The CDR3 reads CASSLLAGAISSYEQYF. The CDR3, as DNA: TGCGCCAGCAGCTTGCTAGCGGGGGCTATAAGCTCCTACGAGCAGTACTTC.

A few counts support this clonotype. V and J are TRBV12-3 or TRBV12-4 and TRBJ2-7; no clear D gene. This CDR3 comprises 14 residues. The V gene lost 6 bases and the J gene lost 4 bases, with 16 bases spanning the gap. CDR3 sequence: CASSLHTLAYEQYF. CDR3 nucleotide sequence: TGTGCCAGCAGCCTACACACACTGGCATACGAGCAGTACTTC.

The rearrangement links TRBV5-6 to TRBJ2-7, with 7 bases matching TRBD2. After removal of 1 base from V and 1 base from J, the junction contained 2 bases not matched to a gene. Germline CDR1 SGHDT, CDR2 YYEEEE. This CDR3 is built from 14 residues. CDR3 sequence reads: CASSLSGVSYEQYF. The DNA for the CDR3 is TGTGCCAGCAGCTTGAGCGGGGTGTCCTACGAGCAGTACTTC.

This clonotype has ten or more counts. The V and J genes are TRBV20-1 and TRBJ2-5; 9 bases align to TRBD2. The CDR3 covers 15 residues. Per the germline V gene, CDR1 is DFQATT and CDR2 is SNEGSKA (reference sequence). V shed 4 bases and J 5 bases; nucleotides not matched to a gene: 11. The DNA for the CDR3 is TGCAGTGCTACTCCCTTTAGCGGGGGAGGTGAGACCCAGTACTTC. Translating gives CSATPFSGGGETQYF.

This clonotype was counted between two and nine times. The V and J genes are TRBV2 and TRBJ2-1; 10 nucleotides line up with TRBD2. The V gene's germline CDR1 is SNHLY and CDR2 FYNNEI. The CDR3 totals 16 residues. Unmatched junction bases numbered 9, after V lost 3 bases and J lost 7 bases. For the CDR3, the DNA is TGTGCCAGCAGTGAGGCAGCCAGCGGGGGGGCAAATGAGCAGTTCTTC. Its translation is CASSEAASGGANEQFF.

The sample holds many counts of this clonotype. This chain links TRBV5-1 with TRBJ2-1, with 8 bases identical to TRBD1. CDR3 length: 16 residues. V lost 4 bases, J lost 7 bases, and 13 bases stayed unmatched. The germline V gene has CDR1 SGHRS and CDR2 YFSETQ. CDR3 protein: CASSQGQAGYRNEQFF. In nucleotides, the CDR3 is TGCGCCAGCAGCCAGGGACAGGCGGGATATAGAAATGAGCAGTTCTTC.

This clonotype was counted ten times or more. CDR3 sequence (DNA): TGTGCCAGTAGTATAAGGGAGGGGAAAGGCTACGAGCAGTACTTC. This translates into CASSIREGKGYEQYF. V and J are TRBV19 and TRBJ2-7; 7 positions agree with TRBD2. Germline lookup yields CDR1 LNHDA and CDR2 SQIVND (reference sequence). The CDR3 has 15 amino acids. J gave up 3 bases and V 2 bases, and 7 bases lay outside the gene matches.

This clonotype was found a few times. A much larger clonotype is one base distant, so this may be a read error. The chain couples TRBV29-1 to TRBJ2-3; D remains ambiguous. CDR3 length: 14 amino acids. Germline V gives CDR1 SQVTM, CDR2 ANQGSEA. The DNA of the CDR3 is TGCAGCGTTGGGCCTGGACGCAGCACAGATATGCAGTATTTT. Translated: CSVGPGRSTDMQYF.

This clonotype was observed at least ten times. V usage is TRBV5-1 and J usage is TRBJ2-4; maybe TRBD2 (6 bases). This CDR3 is built from 14 residues. Trimming left V 0 bases short and J 13 bases short, with 17 bases between. From germline, CDR1 is SGHRS and CDR2 YFSETQ. CDR3 protein: CASSLGDSGSWQYF. CDR3 nucleotides: TGCGCCAGCAGCTTGGGGGACTCCGGTAGTTGGCAGTACTTC.

This clonotype was observed at least ten times. The chain links TRBV4-3 to TRBJ2-2; 9 nucleotides agree with TRBD1. The CDR3 runs to 19 residues. J was trimmed by 1 base and V by 3 bases; bases with no gene match: 12. The germline gives CDR1 LGHNA, CDR2 YSLEER. The CDR3 is CASSQAPGQGIVNTGELFF. For the CDR3, the DNA is TGCGCCAGCAGCCAGGCGCCGGGACAGGGAATCGTGAACACCGGGGAGCTGTTTTTT.

The table lists this clonotype with many counts. This rearrangement joins TRBV7-9 to TRBJ1-6; D unresolved. CDR3 length: 14 residues. Germline-derived CDR1 and CDR2 are SEHNR and FQNEAQ (reference sequence). Trimming cost V 6 bases and J 13 bases, with 19 bases left between them. The DNA for the CDR3 is TGTGCCAGCAGTTTGCTCGGGTCCCATAAGCCCCTCCACTTT. Protein sequence: CASSLLGSHKPLHF.

This clonotype has more than one count but fewer than ten. The J gene is TRBJ2-5, the V gene TRBV28; D possibly corresponds to TRBD1 (5 bases). Trimming shortened V by 11 bases and J by 2 bases, and 15 bases separated the two germline ends. The germline V gene has CDR1 MDHEN and CDR2 SYDVKM. The CDR3 length is 13 residues. In DNA form, the CDR3 reads TGTGCCTCAGGGTCCTCCCCTCAAGAGACCCAGTACTTC. Protein sequence: CASGSSPQETQYF.

CDR3: CASSDVPLHNEQFF. The CDR3 coding sequence is TGTGCCAGCAGCGACGTCCCTCTCCACAATGAGCAGTTCTTC. The chain has TRBV7-9 and TRBJ2-1; D is ambiguous. Trimming shortened V by 5 bases and J by 5 bases, and 13 bases separated the two germline ends. Germline V gene sequence: CDR1 SEHNR, CDR2 FQNEAQ (reference sequence). The CDR3 totals 14 residues.

This clonotype was seen repeatedly, ten times or more. This chain connects TRBV5-1 to TRBJ2-5; 14 positions agree with TRBD2. V trimming: 5 bases; J trimming: 4 bases; junction bases outside the gene matches: 4. CDR3 size: 15 residues. Germline V gene sequence: CDR1 SGHRS, CDR2 YFSETQ. CDR3 residues: CASRTGTSGGETQYF. In nucleotides, the CDR3 is TGCGCCAGCAGGACCGGGACTAGCGGGGGAGAGACCCAGTACTTC.

The chain is built from TRBV12-3 or TRBV12-4 and TRBJ1-5, with 9 bases that match TRBD1. V lost 8 bases to trimming and J lost 4 bases; unmatched junction nucleotides: 3. The CDR3 runs to 13 residues. The CDR3 DNA sequence: TGTGCCAGCGGGGACAGGGTAAATCAGCCCCAGCATTTT. Its translation is CASGDRVNQPQHF.

In DNA form, the CDR3 reads TGTGCCACCAGCAGAGATTACCTCGACAGGCGCCGCACAGATACGCAGTATTTT. It yields the protein CATSRDYLDRRRTDTQYF. V and J are TRBV15 and TRBJ2-3; tentative D call: TRBD1 (6 bases). The CDR3 has 18 residues. V shed 0 bases and J shed 1 base, with 17 bases lying between them. Germline V CDR1 and CDR2: LNHNV, YYDKDF (reference sequence). Variable domain in full (rest from reference TRBV15 and TRBJ2-3): DAMVIQNPRYQVTQFGKPVTLSCSQTLNHNVMYWYQQKSSQAPKLLFHYYDKDFNNEADTPDNFQSRRPNTSFCFLDIRSPGLGDTAMYLCATSRDYLDRRRTDTQYFGPGTRLTVL.

This clonotype has just a few counts. CDR3 nucleotides: TGCAGTGCTAGAGCCCCCAAGACCAAGAACACTGAAGCTTTCTTT. Translated: CSARAPKTKNTEAFF. The rearrangement links TRBV20-1 to TRBJ1-1; D unclear. V was cut by 1 base and J by 1 base, with 13 bases left in between. The germline CDR1 and CDR2 sequences are DFQATT and SNEGSKA (reference sequence). The CDR3 is 15 residues long.

This clonotype was detected ten times or more. The CDR3 protein is CASSQVQGARGTEAFF. CDR3 in DNA: TGCGCCAGCAGCCAAGTCCAGGGGGCGAGGGGCACTGAAGCTTTCTTT. This chain links TRBV4-1 with TRBJ1-1, with 8 bases matching TRBD1. V lost 1 base and J lost 4; bases outside the gene matches: 8. This CDR3 contains 16 residues. Looked up from germline, CDR1 is MGHRA and CDR2 is YSYEKL.

This chain links TRBV9 with TRBJ2-1, with TRBD2 as a possible D gene (5 bases). This CDR3 spans 15 amino acids. Germline V lookup: CDR1 SGDLS, CDR2 YYNGEE. Trimming removed 4 bases from V and 3 bases from J, with 14 bases in between. The CDR3 nucleotides read TGTGCCAGCAGCCCAAAGGTCAGCGGCTACAATGAGCAGTTCTTC. It codes for CASSPKVSGYNEQFF.

The rearrangement links TRBV7-2 to TRBJ1-1; D perhaps matches TRBD1 (5 bases). V was clipped by 3 bases and J by 10 bases, with 15 bases between them. This CDR3 region has 13 residues. Germline lookup yields CDR1 SGHTA and CDR2 FQGNSA. CDR3 DNA: TGTGCCAGCAGCTTGGGGGGTTATACCCGAGCTTTCTTT. Residues: CASSLGGYTRAFF.

This clonotype was found many times. The chain employs TRBV7-9 and TRBJ2-5; D might be TRBD2 (5 bases). Germline loops: CDR1 SEHNR, CDR2 FQNEAQ (reference sequence). This CDR3 is built from 14 residues. V lost 5 bases and J lost 5, with 15 bases in between. The CDR3 DNA is TGTGCCAGCAGCCTCAGTCGGGGAGACGAGACCCAGTACTTC. Its protein is CASSLSRGDETQYF.

This clonotype was counted at least ten times. One end of the junction fails to match germline, which may point to a read error. The CDR3 nucleotides are TGTGCCAGCAGTTTAGGAGGGGGAGAGACCCAGTACTTC. Its protein product is CASSLGGGETQYF. V gene TRBV5-1 combines with J gene TRBJ2-5; the D gene could be TRBD1 or TRBD2 (6 bases each). CDR3 size: 13 residues. The germline V gene has CDR1 SGHRS and CDR2 YFSETQ.